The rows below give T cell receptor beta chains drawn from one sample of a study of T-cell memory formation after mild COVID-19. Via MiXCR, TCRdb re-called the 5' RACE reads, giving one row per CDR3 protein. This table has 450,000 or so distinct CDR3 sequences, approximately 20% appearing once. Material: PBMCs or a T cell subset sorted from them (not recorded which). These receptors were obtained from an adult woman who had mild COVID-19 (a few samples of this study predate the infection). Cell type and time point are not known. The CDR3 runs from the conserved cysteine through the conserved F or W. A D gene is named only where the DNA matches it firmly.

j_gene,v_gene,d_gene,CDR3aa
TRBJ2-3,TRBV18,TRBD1,CASSPPTGRLTDTQYF
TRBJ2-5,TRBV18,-,CASSYSESETQYF
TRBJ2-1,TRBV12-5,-,CASGLDLGRGNEQFF
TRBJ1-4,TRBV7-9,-,CASSFHEKLFF
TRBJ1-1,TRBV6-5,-,CASSYSAVNTEAFF
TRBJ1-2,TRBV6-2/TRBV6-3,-,CASSSSPRSWNGYTF
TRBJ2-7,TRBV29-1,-,CSVVIDSYEQYF
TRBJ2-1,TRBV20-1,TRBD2,CSATGTIKNNEQFF
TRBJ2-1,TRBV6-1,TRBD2,CASTREGGYNEQFF
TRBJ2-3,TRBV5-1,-,CASSLVWSGELTADTQYF
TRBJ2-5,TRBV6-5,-,CASSYGTARSETQYF
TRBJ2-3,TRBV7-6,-,CASSLGRGLPSTDTQYF
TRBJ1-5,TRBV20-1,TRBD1,CSARPDRGSGQPQHF
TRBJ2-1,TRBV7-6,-,CASSPSSRAYNEQFF
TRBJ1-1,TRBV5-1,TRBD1,CASSPMTGSSTEAFF
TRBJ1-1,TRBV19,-,CASSTLWAEAFF
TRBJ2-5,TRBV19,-,CASSKGKGSETQYF
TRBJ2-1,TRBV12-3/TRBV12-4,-,CASSRLVGNEQFF
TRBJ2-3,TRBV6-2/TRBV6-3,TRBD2,CASSNLAGSTDTQYF
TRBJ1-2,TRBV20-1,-,CSPFGRGNYGYTF
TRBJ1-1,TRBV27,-,CASSSSGKRAEAFF
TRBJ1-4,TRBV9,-,CASSVEWSSGKLFF
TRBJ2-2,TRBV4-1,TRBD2,CASSRSGLENTGELFF
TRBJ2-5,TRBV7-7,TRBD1,CASSKGQGAETQYF
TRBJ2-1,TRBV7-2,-,CASSWDYNEQFF
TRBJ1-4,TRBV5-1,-,CASSPWATNEKLFF
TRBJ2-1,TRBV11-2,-,CASRTVRQLSLSSYNEQFF
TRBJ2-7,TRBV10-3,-,CAISVERNYEQYF
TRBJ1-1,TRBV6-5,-,CASSYSRLMNTEAFF
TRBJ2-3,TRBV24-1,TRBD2,CATSDSGTSGLSTDTQYF
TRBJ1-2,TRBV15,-,CATSRDRQNYGYTF
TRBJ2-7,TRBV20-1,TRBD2,CSANAGGPGEQYF
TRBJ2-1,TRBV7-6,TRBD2,CASSLDPAGGNEQFF
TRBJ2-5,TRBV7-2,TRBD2,CASSSRGFQETQYF
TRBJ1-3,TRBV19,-,CASSPGANTIYF
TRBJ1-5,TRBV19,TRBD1,CASKDRGSNQPQHF
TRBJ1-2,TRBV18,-,CASSRYPPPTDNYGYTF
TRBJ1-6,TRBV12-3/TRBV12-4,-,CASSESNSPLHF
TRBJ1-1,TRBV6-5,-,CATEYGGGTEAFF
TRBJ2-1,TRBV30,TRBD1,CAWSLLDRDLNEQFF
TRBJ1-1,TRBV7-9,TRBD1,CASSRTGFQAFF
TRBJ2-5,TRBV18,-,CASSLSTSQETQYF
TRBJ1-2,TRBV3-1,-,CASSLRQVGRSYTF
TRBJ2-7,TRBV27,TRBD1,CASSPNAPGQGPEQYF
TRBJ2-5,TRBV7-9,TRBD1,CASRGGAQETQYF
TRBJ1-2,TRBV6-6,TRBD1,CASSRDRMNYGYTF
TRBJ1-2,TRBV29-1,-,CSVESWGMNYGYTF
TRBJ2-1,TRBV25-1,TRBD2,CASSESPGTSGYNEQFF
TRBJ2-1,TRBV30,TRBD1,CAHSSGGPIRSEQFF
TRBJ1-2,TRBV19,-,CASSRANGYTF
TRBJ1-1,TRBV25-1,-,CASRNDGGNTEAFF
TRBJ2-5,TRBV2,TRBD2,CASSGTSARETQYF
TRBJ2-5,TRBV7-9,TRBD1,CASSSGQAGRETQYF
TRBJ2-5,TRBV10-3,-,CAISAVVDGGAQETQYF
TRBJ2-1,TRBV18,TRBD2,CASSLASGGLSHEQFF